The 27 T cell receptor beta chains reported below all come from one sample, sequenced in a study of chemoradiotherapy in HPV16-positive cancers. Some clones are missing from TCRdb's copy, which holds only in-frame ones; the method was immunoSEQ multiplex PCR. The data show around 30,000 clones, with about 90% seen just once and 22% held by the top ten. Sequenced here: blood, sampled from a patient who underwent chemoradiotherapy. These receptors all come from a human donor with HPV-associated anogenital cancer.

The V gene is TRBV4-3, the J gene TRBJ2-6; D ambiguous. The CDR3 spans 16 residues. The V end lost 3 bases, the J end lost 0 bases, and 9 bases lay between the germline ends. Per germline, CDR1 LGHNA and CDR2 YSLEER. The CDR3 sequence is CASSQEGRSGANVLTF. As DNA, the CDR3 is TGCGCCAGCAGCCAGGAAGGGCGCTCTGGGGCCAACGTCCTGACTTTC.

The chain has TRBV28 and TRBJ2-7; D ambiguous. The germline CDR1 and CDR2 sequences are MDHEN and SYDVKM. The CDR3 is 12 residues long. Trimming shortened V by 5 bases and J by 3 bases, and 8 bases separated the two germline ends. CDR3 nucleotides: TGTGCCAGCAGTCTCCTGGACTACGAGCAGTACTTC. This translates into CASSLLDYEQYF.

The chain couples TRBV5-5 to TRBJ2-1; 11 bases line up with TRBD1. This CDR3 has 16 amino acids. Germline CDR1 SGHKS, CDR2 YYEKEE (reference sequence). Germline trimming cut 5 bases from V and 4 bases from J; bases unmatched to any gene: 8. CDR3 DNA: TGTGCCAGCAGTTGGACAGGGGGCTTTGAATACAATGAGCAGTTCTTC. This translates into CASSWTGGFEYNEQFF. The full variable domain, its missing parts supplied by reference TRBV5-5 and TRBJ2-1, is DAGVTQSPTHLIKTRGQQVTLRCSPISGHKSVSWYQQVLGQGPQFIFQYYEKEERGRGNFPDRFSARQFPNYSSELNVNALLLGDSALYLCASSWTGGFEYNEQFFGPGTRLTVL.

The J gene is TRBJ2-7, the V gene TRBV10-2; D is uncertain. Between the trimmed V and J ends, which lost 0 bases and 4 bases, there was a span of 7 bases. This CDR3 is built from 13 residues. Germline V lookup: CDR1 WSHSY, CDR2 SAAADI. CDR3: CASSESELYEQYF. In DNA form, the CDR3 reads TGCGCCAGCAGTGAGTCGGAACTATACGAGCAGTACTTC.

Only one count was recorded for this clone. The genes are TRBV6-1 and TRBJ2-6; the D gene is possibly TRBD2 (5 bases). The CDR3 is 14 amino acids. Trimming took off 10 bases at V and 1 base at J, with 11 bases between the two ends. The germline V gene encodes CDR1 MNHNS and CDR2 SASEGT. DNA for the CDR3: TGTGCCATCGACGAGGGTTCTGGGGCCAACGTCCTGACTTTC. Translation: CAIDEGSGANVLTF.

The chain joins TRBV5-1 to TRBJ2-1; D call uncertain. CDR3 size: 13 residues. Germline V gives CDR1 SGHRS, CDR2 YFSETQ. V lost 2 bases to trimming and J lost 6 bases, with 9 bases between them. Written as DNA, the CDR3 is TGCGCCAGCAGCTTCCTAGGATCCAATGAGCAGTTCTTC. Its protein is CASSFLGSNEQFF. Full variable domain (missing parts from reference TRBV5-1 and TRBJ2-1): KAGVTQTPRYLIKTRGQQVTLSCSPISGHRSVSWYQQTPGQGLQFLFEYFSETQRNKGNFPGRFSGRQFSNSRSEMNVSTLELGDSALYLCASSFLGSNEQFFGPGTRLTVL.

Comment on this clone: It is likely a read error: a sequence one base away is far more abundant. The V call is TRBV11-1, the J call TRBJ1-1; D gene ambiguous. Germline V gene data show CDR1 as SGHAT and CDR2 as FQDESV (reference sequence). The germline V and J ends were trimmed by 1 base and 0 bases, with 6 bases remaining between them. This CDR3 has 14 amino acids. CDR3 DNA: TGTGCCAGCAGCTTAGAGGCTGTGAACACTGAAGCTTTCTTT. This gives the protein CASSLEAVNTEAFF.

The rearrangement links TRBV11-1 to TRBJ2-1; 7 positions agree with TRBD2. Per germline, CDR1 SGHAT and CDR2 FQDESV (reference sequence). The J segment lost 4 bases and the V segment lost 4 bases, leaving 4 bases of the junction unmatched. The CDR3 covers 14 residues. The CDR3 sequence is CASSSQRGYNEQFF. The CDR3 region has the DNA TGTGCCAGCAGCTCACAGCGGGGATACAATGAGCAGTTCTTC.

J is TRBJ1-2 and V is TRBV18; 10 nucleotides match TRBD1. The CDR3 sequence is 16 residues long. J gave up 6 bases and V 3 bases, and 10 bases lay outside the gene matches. Germline CDR1 is KGHSH and CDR2 is LQKENI. CDR3 in amino acids: CASSPLGTGVVDGYTF. The CDR3 DNA reads TGTGCCAGCTCACCCTTGGGGACAGGGGTGGTCGATGGCTACACCTTC.

This chain links TRBV2 with TRBJ2-2; D unresolved. Germline V lookup: CDR1 SNHLY, CDR2 FYNNEI. V lost 7 bases, J lost 2 bases, and 11 bases lay in between. The CDR3 consists of 14 residues. The CDR3 here is CASMDTDNTGELFF. The CDR3 DNA reads TGTGCCAGCATGGATACAGATAACACCGGGGAGCTGTTTTTT.

This clone has a handful of counts. V and J are TRBV29-1 and TRBJ1-1, with TRBD1 as a possible D gene (5 bases). V was trimmed by 1 base and J by 2 bases, leaving 8 bases between them. Germline CDR1 is SQVTM and CDR2 is ANQGSEA. The CDR3 length is 13 residues. CDR3 region: CSVEGRTNTEAFF. The CDR3 DNA sequence: TGCAGCGTTGAAGGACGGACAAACACTGAAGCTTTCTTT.

The chain links TRBV30 to TRBJ1-2; D may be TRBD1 (5 bases). Trimming shortened V by 3 bases and J by 0 bases, and 14 bases separated the two germline ends. CDR1 is GTSNPN, CDR2 SVGIG, per germline (reference sequence). This CDR3 is built from 15 residues. The CDR3 coding sequence is TGTGCCTGGAGACCGGGGACCGGAGCTAACTATGGCTACACCTTC. Translation: CAWRPGTGANYGYTF.

The rearrangement uses TRBV7-8 and TRBJ2-5, with D possibly TRBD2 on 6 matching bases. The CDR3 runs 15 residues. Trimming cost V 0 bases and J 1 base, with 9 bases left between them. Germline CDR1 reads SGHVS; CDR2 reads FQNEAQ. The CDR3 here is CASSLAMGGQETQYF. The CDR3 nucleotides are TGTGCCAGCAGCTTAGCCATGGGAGGCCAAGAGACCCAGTACTTC.

The CDR3 DNA reads as TGCGCCAGCAGCCAAGATCGAGGACGGGACTGGGATACGCAGTATTTT. This codes for CASSQDRGRDWDTQYF. The chain uses TRBV4-1 and TRBJ2-3; perhaps TRBD2 as D (6 bases). This CDR3 has 16 residues. Germline V CDR1 and CDR2: MGHRA, YSYEKL. The V and J ends lost 0 bases and 6 bases respectively, with 16 bases between them.

The J gene is TRBJ2-2, the V gene TRBV12-5, with D perhaps given as TRBD1 or TRBD2 (5 bases each). Germline CDR1 is LGHNT and CDR2 is FRNRAP. This CDR3 region has 12 residues. Deletions cut 2 bases from V and 14 bases from J, with 12 bases between. This CDR3 reads CASGLFPGRLFF. The CDR3 DNA is TGTGCTAGTGGTTTGTTCCCGGGACGACTGTTTTTT.

This clone occurred a few times. In nucleotides, the CDR3 is TGTGCCAGCAGCTTAGATCTTGCGGAGGAGACCCAGTACTTC. It codes for CASSLDLAEETQYF. V usage is TRBV11-2 and J usage is TRBJ2-5; D gene uncertain. This CDR3 region has 14 residues. The V gene lost 0 bases and the J gene lost 5 bases, with 10 bases spanning the gap. CDR1 SGHAT and CDR2 FQNNGV come from the germline V gene.

This clone was observed a single time. The chain carries TRBV5-1 and TRBJ2-7; weak D call: TRBD1 (5 bases). The CDR3 contains 14 residues. Germline V gene data show CDR1 as SGHRS and CDR2 as YFSETQ. Trimming took 3 bases from V and 0 from J, leaving 10 bases between them. The CDR3 sequence is CASSSRQSSYEQYF. DNA for the CDR3: TGCGCCAGCAGCTCACGACAGAGCTCCTACGAGCAGTACTTC. Variable domain in full (rest from reference TRBV5-1 and TRBJ2-7): KAGVTQTPRYLIKTRGQQVTLSCSPISGHRSVSWYQQTPGQGLQFLFEYFSETQRNKGNFPGRFSGRQFSNSRSEMNVSTLELGDSALYLCASSSRQSSYEQYFGPGTRLTVT.

The chain is built from TRBV18 and TRBJ2-1; 14 bases are shared with TRBD2. V gave up 1 base and J gave up 6 bases; unmatched junction bases: 5. The CDR3 loop spans 17 amino acids. The germline CDR1 and CDR2 sequences are KGHSH and LQKENI. Here the CDR3 DNA reads TGTGCCAGCTCACCACGGGGGACTAGCGGGGGTTTCAATGAGCAGTTCTTC. Translation: CASSPRGTSGGFNEQFF.

This chain links TRBV7-2 with TRBJ2-1; possible D gene TRBD1, 5 bases. The V end was cut by 2 bases, the J end by 12 bases, with 11 bases between. This CDR3 has 12 residues. Germline V gives CDR1 SGHTA, CDR2 FQGNSA. The CDR3 DNA reads as TGTGCCAGCAGCTTACAGGGTCAGGGGCAGTTCTTC. Encoded protein: CASSLQGQGQFF.

V usage is TRBV27 and J usage is TRBJ2-3; D could derive from TRBD1 or TRBD2 (5 bases each). CDR1 is MNHEY and CDR2 is SMNVEV in the germline V gene (reference sequence). The CDR3 length is 15 residues. V was shortened by 2 bases and J by 2 bases, with 11 bases between the two germline ends. The CDR3 loop reads CASSLGGRTTDTQYF. As DNA, the CDR3 is TGTGCCAGCAGTTTAGGGGGACGGACCACAGATACGCAGTATTTT.

The rearrangement joins TRBV5-3 to TRBJ1-1; no firm D call. TRBV5-3 is labeled an ORF, and its function is uncertain. CDR3 length: 13 residues. V lost 10 bases, J lost 7 bases, and 20 bases lay in between. This chain's CDR3 is CAFKTAIFVEAFF. CDR3 nucleotide sequence: TGTGCCTTTAAAACAGCCATATTTGTTGAAGCTTTCTTT.

The rearrangement joins TRBV18 to TRBJ2-7; D perhaps matches TRBD1 (8 bases). Germline CDR1 is KGHSH and CDR2 is LQKENI. CDR3 length equals 14 residues. Trimming pared 5 bases from V and 5 bases from J, leaving 16 bases between. CDR3 amino acids: CASSYSTGGDEQYF. The CDR3 bases are TGTGCCAGCTCATACAGCACAGGGGGGGACGAGCAGTACTTC.

The genes are TRBV7-9 and TRBJ2-2; weak D call: TRBD1 (6 bases). The CDR3 is 14 amino acids. Germline assignment: CDR1 SEHNR and CDR2 FQNEAQ (reference sequence). The germline V and J ends were trimmed by 5 bases and 6 bases, with 13 bases remaining between them. The CDR3 bases are TGTGCCAGCAGCAAAACAGGGCCGGCCGGGGAGCTGTTTTTT. Translating it yields CASSKTGPAGELFF. Together with reference TRBV7-9 and TRBJ2-2, the CDR3 gives the full variable domain: DTGVSQNPRHKITKRGQNVTFRCDPISEHNRLYWYRQTLGQGPEFLTYFQNEAQLEKSRLLSDRFSAERPKGSFSTLEIQRTEQGDSAMYLCASSKTGPAGELFFGEGSRLTVL.

The J gene is TRBJ1-4, the V gene TRBV6-6; possibly TRBD1 for D (5 bases). Deletions cut 2 bases from V and 7 bases from J, with 5 bases between. This CDR3 is 12 amino acids long. Germline loops: CDR1 MNHNY, CDR2 SVGAGI (reference sequence). CDR3 DNA sequence: TGTGCCAGCAGTTACGGGACTGAAAAACTGTTTTTT. This codes for CASSYGTEKLFF.

V gene TRBV1 combines with J gene TRBJ2-1; the table gives TRBD1 as D, unverified against the DNA. TRBV1 is flagged as a pseudogene. This CDR3 region has 18 residues. The CDR3 DNA sequence: TGCACCAGCAGCCAAGGACAGGGGACCCCCTTCTTCTGTCAGGAGCAGTTCTTC. Translated: CTSSQGQGTPFFCQEQFF.

The rearrangement joins TRBV14 to TRBJ2-1, with D possibly being TRBD1 or TRBD2 (5 bases each). Germline CDR1 reads SGHDN; CDR2 reads FVKESK. The CDR3 has 16 residues. The germline V and J ends were trimmed by 1 base and 2 bases, with 12 bases remaining between them. CDR3 loop: CASSQGMGTPYNEQFF. The DNA for the CDR3 is TGTGCCAGCAGCCAAGGCATGGGGACCCCCTACAATGAGCAGTTCTTC.

This clone occurred once. V and J are TRBV7-9 and TRBJ2-3, with 10 nucleotides matching TRBD1. With 5 bases clipped from V and 2 bases from J, the junction kept 7 bases outside the gene matches. Germline CDR1 and CDR2: SEHNR and FQNEAQ (reference sequence). This CDR3 has 16 amino acids. CDR3 sequence: CASSQPTGGFTDTQYF. CDR3 nucleotides: TGTGCCAGCAGCCAACCGACAGGGGGCTTCACAGATACGCAGTATTTT.